This T cell receptor (beta chain) was documented in a study of vaccination and CD4 T cells after COVID-19. As for the study in general: Participants received two doses of either BNT162b2 or mRNA-1273 vaccine. Overlapping peptides covering the spike proteins of SARS-CoV-2, HCoV-NL63, HCoV-OC43 and HCoV-229E were added to stimulate cells.

Treatment reported: approximately 9-day PBMC culture with coronavirus spike peptide pools or control peptides (ViraFEST assay). In the ViraFEST assay, peptide-pool expansion preceded TCR sequencing of expanded clonotypes. The Oncomine TCR Beta short-read assay was applied to DNA of cultured CD4+ T cells. Researchers extracted genomic DNA from CD4+ T cells that had been cultured. MiXCR, run by TCRdb on the PCR reads, gives a single entry per CDR3 protein. In the table there are around 12,000 distinct CDR3 sequences, nearly 60% of which are singletons. Worth noting for this clonotype: The antigen is undetermined.

Germline V CDR1 and CDR2: SGHDN, FVKESK. V was pared by 0 bases and J by 4 bases, with 9 bases between. The CDR3 runs 14 residues. The rearrangement links TRBV14 to TRBJ1-2; the D is unclear. The source material was cultured CD4+ T cells from blood, sampled after SARS-CoV-2 vaccination. The receptor comes from a human donor with COVID-19. The chain's CDR3 is CASSQDAEAYGYTF. CDR3 sequence (DNA): TGTGCCAGCAGCCAAGACGCGGAAGCCTATGGCTACACCTTC.